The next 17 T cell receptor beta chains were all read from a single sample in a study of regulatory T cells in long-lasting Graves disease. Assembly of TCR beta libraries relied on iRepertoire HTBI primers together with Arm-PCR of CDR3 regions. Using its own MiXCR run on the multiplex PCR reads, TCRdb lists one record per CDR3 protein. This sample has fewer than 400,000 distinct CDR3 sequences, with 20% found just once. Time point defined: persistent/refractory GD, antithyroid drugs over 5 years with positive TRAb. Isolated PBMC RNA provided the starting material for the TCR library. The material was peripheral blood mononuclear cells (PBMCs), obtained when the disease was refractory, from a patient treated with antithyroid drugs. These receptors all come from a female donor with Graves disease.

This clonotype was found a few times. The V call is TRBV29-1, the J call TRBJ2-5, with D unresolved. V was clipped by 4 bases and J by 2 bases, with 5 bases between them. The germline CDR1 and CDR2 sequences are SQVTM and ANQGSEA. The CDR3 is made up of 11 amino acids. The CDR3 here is CSVALQETQYF. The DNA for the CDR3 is TGCAGCGTTGCCCTTCAAGAGACCCAGTACTTC. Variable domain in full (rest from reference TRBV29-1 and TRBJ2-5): SAVISQKPSRDICQRGTSLTIQCQVDSQVTMMFWYRQQPGQSLTLIATANQGSEATYESGFVIDKFPISRPNLTFSTLTVSNMSPEDSSIYLCSVALQETQYFGPGTRLLVL.

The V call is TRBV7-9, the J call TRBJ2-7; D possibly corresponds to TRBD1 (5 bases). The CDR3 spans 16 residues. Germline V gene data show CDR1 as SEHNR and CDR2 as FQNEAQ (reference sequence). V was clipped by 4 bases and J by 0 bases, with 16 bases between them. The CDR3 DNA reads TGTGCCAGCAGCTCAGGGTTGGGTAGAAGCTCCTACGAGCAGTACTTC. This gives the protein CASSSGLGRSSYEQYF. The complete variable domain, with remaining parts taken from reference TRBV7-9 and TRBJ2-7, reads DTGVSQNPRHKITKRGQNVTFRCDPISEHNRLYWYRQTLGQGPEFLTYFQNEAQLEKSRLLSDRFSAERPKGSFSTLEIQRTEQGDSAMYLCASSSGLGRSSYEQYFGPGTRLTVT.

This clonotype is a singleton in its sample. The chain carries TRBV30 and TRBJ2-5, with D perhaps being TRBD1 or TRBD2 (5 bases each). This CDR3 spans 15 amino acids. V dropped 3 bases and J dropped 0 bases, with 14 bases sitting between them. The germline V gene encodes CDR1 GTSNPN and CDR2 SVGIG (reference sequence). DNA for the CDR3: TGTGCCTGGAGGGGGGACCTGCGGTACCAAGAGACCCAGTACTTC. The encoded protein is CAWRGDLRYQETQYF.

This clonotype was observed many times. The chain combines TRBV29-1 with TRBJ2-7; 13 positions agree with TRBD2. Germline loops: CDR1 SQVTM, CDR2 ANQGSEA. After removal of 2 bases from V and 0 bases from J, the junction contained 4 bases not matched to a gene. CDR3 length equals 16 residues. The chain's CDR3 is CSVESGLAGSSYEQYF. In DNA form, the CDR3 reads TGCAGCGTTGAATCGGGACTAGCGGGGAGCTCCTACGAGCAGTACTTC.

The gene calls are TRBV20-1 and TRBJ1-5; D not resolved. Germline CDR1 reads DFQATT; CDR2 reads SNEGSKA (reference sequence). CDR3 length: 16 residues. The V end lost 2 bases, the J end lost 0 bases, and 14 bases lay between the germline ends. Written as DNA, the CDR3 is TGCAGTGCTAGATGGAACGGGGATATTAGCAATCAGCCCCAGCATTTT. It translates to CSARWNGDISNQPQHF.

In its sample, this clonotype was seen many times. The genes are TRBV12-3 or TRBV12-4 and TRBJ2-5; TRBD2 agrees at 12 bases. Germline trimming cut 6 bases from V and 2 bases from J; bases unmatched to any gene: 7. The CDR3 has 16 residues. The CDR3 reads CASRQLLAGGQETQYF. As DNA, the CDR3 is TGTGCCAGCAGACAACTCCTAGCGGGAGGGCAAGAGACCCAGTACTTC.

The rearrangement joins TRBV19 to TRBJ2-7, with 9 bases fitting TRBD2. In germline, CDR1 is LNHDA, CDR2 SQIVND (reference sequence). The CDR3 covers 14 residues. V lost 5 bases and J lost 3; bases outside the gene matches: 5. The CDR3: CASSAISGSYEQYF. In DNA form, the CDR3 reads TGTGCCAGTAGTGCCATTAGCGGGAGCTACGAGCAGTACTTC.

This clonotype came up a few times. In nucleotides, the CDR3 is TGCGCCAGCGTGCCGGGGGGCGGAACTGGGGCCAACGTCCTGACTTTC. It specifies CASVPGGGTGANVLTF. The chain carries TRBV10-2 and TRBJ2-6, with D possibly being TRBD2 (7 bases). Trimming pared 8 bases from V and 2 bases from J, leaving 16 bases between. CDR3 length equals 16 residues. Germline CDR1 WSHSY, CDR2 SAAADI.

Here the CDR3 DNA reads TGTGCCAGCAGCCCAGGTAGCCGGGCGGTTGAAGCTTTCTTT. Protein sequence: CASSPGSRAVEAFF. The chain employs TRBV7-2 and TRBJ1-1; unclear D gene. With 5 bases removed from V and 7 bases from J, the gap between germline ends came to 17 bases. Germline V gene lookup returns CDR1 SGHTA and CDR2 FQGNSA. The CDR3 extends over 14 amino acids.

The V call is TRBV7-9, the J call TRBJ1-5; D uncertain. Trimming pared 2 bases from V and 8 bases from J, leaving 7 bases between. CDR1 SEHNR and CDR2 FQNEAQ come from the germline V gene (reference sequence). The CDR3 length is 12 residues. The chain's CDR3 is CASSLRAEPQHF. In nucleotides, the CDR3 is TGTGCCAGCAGCTTAAGGGCTGAGCCCCAGCATTTT.

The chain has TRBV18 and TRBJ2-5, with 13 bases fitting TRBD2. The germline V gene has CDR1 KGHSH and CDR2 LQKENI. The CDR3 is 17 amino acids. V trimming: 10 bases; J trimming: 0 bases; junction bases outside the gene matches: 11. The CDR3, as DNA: TGTGCCACGCAAGGACTAGCGGGGGTCATGAACCAAGAGACCCAGTACTTC. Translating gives CATQGLAGVMNQETQYF.

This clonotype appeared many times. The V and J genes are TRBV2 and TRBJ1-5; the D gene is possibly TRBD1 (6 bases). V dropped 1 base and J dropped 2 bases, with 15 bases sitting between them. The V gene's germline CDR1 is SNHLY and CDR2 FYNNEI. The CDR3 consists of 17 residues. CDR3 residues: CASSEDRAVIGNQPQHF. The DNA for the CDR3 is TGTGCCAGCAGTGAAGACAGGGCCGTGATCGGCAATCAGCCCCAGCATTTT.

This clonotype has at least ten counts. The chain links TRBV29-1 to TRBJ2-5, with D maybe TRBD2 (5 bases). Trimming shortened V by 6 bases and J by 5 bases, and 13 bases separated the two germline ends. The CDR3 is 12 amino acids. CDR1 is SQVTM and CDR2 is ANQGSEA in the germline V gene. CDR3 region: CSVNSGRETQYF. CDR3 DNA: TGCAGCGTCAACAGCGGCAGGGAGACCCAGTACTTC.

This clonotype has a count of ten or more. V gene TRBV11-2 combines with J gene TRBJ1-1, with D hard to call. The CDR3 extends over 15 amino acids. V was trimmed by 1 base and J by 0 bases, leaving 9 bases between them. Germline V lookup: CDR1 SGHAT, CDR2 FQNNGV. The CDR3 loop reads CASSLGRTMNTEAFF. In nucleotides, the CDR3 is TGTGCCAGCAGCTTAGGCCGAACCATGAACACTGAAGCTTTCTTT. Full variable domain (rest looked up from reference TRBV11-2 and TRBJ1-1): EAGVAQSPRYKIIEKRQSVAFWCNPISGHATLYWYQQILGQGPKLLIQFQNNGVVDDSQLPKDRFSAERLKGVDSTLKIQPAKLEDSAVYLCASSLGRTMNTEAFFGQGTRLTVV.

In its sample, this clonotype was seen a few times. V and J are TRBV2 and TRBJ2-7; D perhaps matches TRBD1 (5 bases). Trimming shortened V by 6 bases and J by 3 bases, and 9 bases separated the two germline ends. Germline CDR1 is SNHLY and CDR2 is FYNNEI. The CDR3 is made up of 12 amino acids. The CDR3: CASRDQGYEQYF. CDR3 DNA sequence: TGTGCCAGCAGGGATCAGGGCTACGAGCAGTACTTC.

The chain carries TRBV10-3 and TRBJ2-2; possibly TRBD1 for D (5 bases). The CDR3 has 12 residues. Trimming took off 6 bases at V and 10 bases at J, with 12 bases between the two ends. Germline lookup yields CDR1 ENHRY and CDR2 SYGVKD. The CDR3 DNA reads TGTGCCATCAGCGGCAGGACACAGGAGCTGTTTTTT. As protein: CAISGRTQELFF.

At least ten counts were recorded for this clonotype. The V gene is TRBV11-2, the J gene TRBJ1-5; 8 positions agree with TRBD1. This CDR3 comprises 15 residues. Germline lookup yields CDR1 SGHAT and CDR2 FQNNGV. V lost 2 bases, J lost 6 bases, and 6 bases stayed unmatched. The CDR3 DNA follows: TGTGCCAGCAGCTTAAGCGGACAGGGTAGTCAGCCCCAGCATTTT. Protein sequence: CASSLSGQGSQPQHF.